The clone carrying this T cell receptor beta chain was recorded only once. Using immunoSEQ multiplex PCR, the repertoire was profiled, and TCRdb retains in-frame clones only, with some absent. The sample yields about 190,000 clones, over 65% seen once. The data belong to a study of cytomegalovirus exposure and HLA in healthy donors. Sequences were obtained from PBMCs. This TCR was recovered from a man younger than 30 in good health and CMV-seropositive.

The CDR3 protein is CASSFPPGAGGYTF. CDR3 DNA sequence: TGTGCCAGCAGCTTTCCTCCCGGGGCGGGGGGCTACACCTTC. V usage is TRBV5-4 and J usage is TRBJ1-2; a weak D match, TRBD1 (5 bases). V was clipped by 2 bases and J by 8 bases, with 16 bases between them. This CDR3 region has 14 residues. Germline V gene sequence: CDR1 SGHNT, CDR2 YYREEE (reference sequence).